Listed below are T cell receptor beta chains from one sample, sequenced in a study of T cells in Graves' hyperthyroidism and ophthalmopathy. TCRdb reprocessed the multiplex PCR reads with MiXCR, giving one entry per CDR3 protein. The sample lists around 190,000 distinct CDR3 sequences; about 17% were seen once. The sequencing sample was made of blood. These receptors were collected from a woman in her 50s with Graves' hyperthyroidism. Both conserved end residues are part of each CDR3. D genes are given only for firm matches. Only some rows state a clone size, as once, few, many or a class for expanded clones.

>NA|NA|TRBV12-3/TRBV12-4|TRBJ1-1|15
CASSFSDRPYTEAFF
TGTGCCAGCAGTTTTTCTGACAGGCCGTACACTGAAGCTTTCTTT
>NA|NA|TRBV6-1|TRBJ1-6|16
CASRTGVSSYNSPLHF
TGTGCCAGCCGAACGGGGGTCAGCTCCTATAATTCACCCCTCCACTTT
>many|NA|TRBV18|TRBJ1-1|12
CASSTDSPKAFF
TGTGCCAGCTCAACAGACAGCCCTAAAGCTTTCTTT
>NA|NA|TRBV2|TRBJ1-1|11
CATSGDTEAFF
TGTGCCACCTCCGGGGACACTGAAGCTTTCTTT
>many|NA|TRBV9|TRBJ2-7|15
CASSTHPDGSYEQYF
TGTGCCAGCAGCACCCACCCCGACGGATCCTACGAGCAGTACTTC
>few|NA|TRBV12-3/TRBV12-4|TRBJ2-1|15
CASSSGRGTYNEQFF
TGTGCCAGCAGTTCGGGACGCGGGACCTACAATGAGCAGTTCTTC
>few|TRBD1|TRBV12-3/TRBV12-4|TRBJ2-6|18
CASSEGLQGAYGANVLTF
TGTGCCAGCAGTGAAGGTCTACAGGGGGCTTATGGGGCCAACGTCCTGACTTTC
>few|NA|TRBV10-1|TRBJ2-3|13
CASSELMVDTQYF
TGCGCCAGCAGTGAGTTAATGGTAGATACGCAGTATTTT
>many|NA|TRBV10-3|TRBJ2-1|14
CAISESGGVNEQFF
TGTGCCATCAGTGAGTCGGGTGGGGTAAATGAGCAGTTCTTC
>once|NA|TRBV27|TRBJ2-5|13
CASSAGTLSTQYF
TGTGCCAGCAGTGCCGGGACATTGTCGACCCAGTACTTC
>many|NA|TRBV5-1|TRBJ1-2|13
CASSSGTLYGYTF
TGCGCCAGCAGCTCCGGGACCCTCTATGGCTACACCTTC
>NA|TRBD1|TRBV5-1|TRBJ2-1|15
CASWAGTGVYDEQFF
TGCGCCAGCTGGGCCGGGACAGGGGTTTACGATGAGCAGTTCTTC
>few|TRBD1|TRBV12-3/TRBV12-4|TRBJ2-1|17
CASSSSWTGSSYNEQFF
TGTGCCAGCAGTAGCAGTTGGACAGGTAGCTCCTACAATGAGCAGTTCTTC
>few|NA|TRBV10-3|TRBJ2-7|12
CAISEKGFEQYF
TGTGCCATCAGTGAGAAAGGTTTCGAGCAGTACTTC
>NA|TRBD1|TRBV27|TRBJ1-5|15
CASSFGDRSHQPQHF
TGTGCCAGCAGTTTCGGGGACAGGTCCCATCAGCCCCAGCATTTT
>few|NA|TRBV24-1|TRBJ1-2|15
CATSDPTGNDYGYTF
TGTGCCACCAGTGATCCCACAGGGAACGACTATGGCTACACCTTC
>many|TRBD2|TRBV24-1|TRBJ2-1|17
CATSERPLGAGGIEQFF
TGTGCCACCAGTGAACGACCCTTGGGGGCGGGAGGGATTGAGCAGTTCTTC
>many|NA|TRBV11-2|TRBJ1-1|14
CASSLVGTESEAFF
TGTGCCAGCAGCTTAGTCGGGACGGAAAGTGAAGCTTTCTTT
>NA|NA|TRBV5-1|TRBJ2-7|14
CASSSGHKSYEQYF
TGCGCCAGCAGCTCGGGACATAAGAGCTACGAGCAGTACTTC
>few|NA|TRBV30|TRBJ2-6|11
CSVAGANVLTF
TGTAGTGTCGCTGGGGCCAACGTCCTGACTTTC
>NA|NA|TRBV7-9|TRBJ1-2|15
CASSHNPQAENGYTF
TGTGCCAGCAGCCATAATCCTCAGGCTGAAAATGGCTACACCTTC
>few|NA|TRBV27|TRBJ2-4|15
CASSRLPIAKNIQYF
TGTGCCAGCAGCCGACTACCAATAGCCAAAAACATTCAGTACTTC
>few|NA|TRBV12-3/TRBV12-4|TRBJ1-3|14
CASSFDGGGNTIYF
TGTGCCAGCAGTTTCGACGGCGGGGGAAACACCATATATTTT
>few|NA|TRBV11-2|TRBJ2-4|19
CASSLASPGLLGPKNIQYF
TGTGCCAGCAGCTTAGCTTCTCCGGGCCTTCTGGGGCCCAAAAACATTCAGTACTTC
>many|TRBD1|TRBV9|TRBJ2-7|14
CASSVRTGVYEQYF
TGTGCCAGCAGCGTTCGGACAGGGGTCTACGAGCAGTACTTC
>NA|NA|TRBV28|TRBJ1-1|13
CASRPDLNTEAFF
TGTGCCAGCAGGCCGGATTTGAACACTGAAGCTTTCTTT
>NA|NA|TRBV6-1|TRBJ1-4|14
CASSESPRGGKLFF
TGTGCCAGCAGTGAAAGTCCCAGAGGGGGAAAACTGTTTTTT
>NA|NA|TRBV5-1|TRBJ1-1|13
CASSLRANTEAFF
TGCGCCAGCAGCCTCCGGGCGAACACTGAAGCTTTCTTT
>many|TRBD2|TRBV2|TRBJ2-1|17
CASSPRGLAGSYNEQFF
TGTGCCAGCAGTCCTAGGGGGCTAGCGGGATCCTACAATGAGCAGTTCTTC
>many|NA|TRBV7-9|TRBJ2-7|13
CASSSGRFYEQYF
TGTGCCAGCAGCTCCGGACGGTTCTACGAGCAGTACTTC
>NA|TRBD2|TRBV12-3/TRBV12-4|TRBJ2-3|16
CASSLGGKRDADTQYF
TGTGCCAGCAGTTTAGGTGGTAAGCGGGATGCAGATACGCAGTATTTT
>NA|TRBD1|TRBV6-5|TRBJ2-2|16
CASSYSWDRSPGELFF
TGTGCCAGCAGTTACTCGTGGGACAGGTCCCCCGGGGAGCTGTTTTTT
>many|TRBD2|TRBV18|TRBJ2-1|14
CASSPGLEYHEQFF
TGTGCCAGCTCACCGGGACTAGAATATCATGAGCAGTTCTTC
>NA|NA|TRBV19|TRBJ1-5|14
CASSGRQPNQPQHF
TGTGCCAGTAGCGGGAGACAGCCTAATCAGCCCCAGCATTTT
>NA|NA|TRBV10-1|TRBJ2-2|12
CASSEGSAKLFF
TGCGCCAGCAGTGAAGGGTCTGCTAAGCTGTTTTTT
>NA|NA|TRBV4-2|TRBJ1-4|17
CASSQGGLDRDNEKLFF
TGTGCCAGCAGCCAAGGAGGGTTGGACAGAGATAATGAAAAACTGTTTTTT
>many|NA|TRBV7-8|TRBJ2-1|14
CASSLATAYYEQFF
TGTGCCAGCAGCTTAGCCACAGCATATTATGAGCAGTTCTTC
>NA|NA|TRBV25-1|TRBJ1-6|16
CASSEYGPGNNSPLHF
TGTGCCAGCAGTGAATATGGTCCAGGGAATAATTCACCCCTCCACTTT
>NA|TRBD2|TRBV29-1|TRBJ2-5|15
CSVVLAGEYQETQYF
TGCAGCGTTGTTTTAGCGGGAGAGTACCAAGAGACCCAGTACTTC
>many|NA|TRBV20-1|TRBJ2-3|14
CSARRWAGGDTQYF
TGCAGTGCTAGACGGTGGGCCGGGGGAGATACGCAGTATTTT
>once|TRBD1|TRBV20-1|TRBJ1-2|13
CSADRGQIYGYTF
TGCAGTGCCGACAGGGGGCAGATCTATGGCTACACCTTC
>many|TRBD2|TRBV12-3/TRBV12-4|TRBJ2-7|14
CASSWDLAGYEQYF
TGTGCCAGCAGTTGGGACCTAGCGGGATACGAGCAGTACTTC
>many|TRBD1|TRBV7-9|TRBJ2-7|14
CASSSAQGAGEQYF
TGTGCCAGCAGCTCGGCTCAGGGGGCGGGGGAGCAGTACTTC
>NA|NA|TRBV4-1|TRBJ2-1|16
CASSQEEGQVRNEQFF
TGCGCCAGCAGCCAAGAAGAGGGACAAGTTCGGAATGAGCAGTTCTTC
>once|NA|TRBV30|TRBJ2-1|14
CASLHLGLFNEQFF
TGTGCCTCCCTACACCTAGGACTTTTCAATGAGCAGTTCTTC
>NA|NA|TRBV4-1|TRBJ2-7|13
CASSPPPHYEQYF
TGCGCCAGCAGCCCCCCGCCCCATTACGAGCAGTACTTC
>NA|TRBD2|TRBV30|TRBJ2-1|17
CAWRATSGRDTYNEQFF
TGTGCCTGGAGAGCGACTAGCGGGAGGGACACCTACAATGAGCAGTTCTTC
>many|NA|TRBV11-2|TRBJ2-7|15
CASSLDRDLTYEQYF
TGTGCCAGCAGCTTAGATCGGGATCTTACCTACGAGCAGTACTTC